This T cell receptor beta chain was captured by sequencing in a study of cytomegalovirus exposure and HLA in healthy donors. Study-wide context: Most donors, roughly 82% of 398 genotyped, fell in the Caucasian-associated ancestry cluster. Study outcomes and limitations: CMV serostatus was the sole immune exposure information available.

Though nominally healthy at sampling, donors likely had unrecorded immune exposures. This CDR3 is built from 17 residues. The J segment lost 4 bases and the V segment lost 4 bases, leaving 14 bases of the junction unmatched. CDR1 SGHTA and CDR2 FQGNSA come from the germline V gene. Use of 60 Vbeta and 13 Jbeta primers characterized the PCR. The assay was immunoSEQ multiplex PCR, and TCRdb's table has in-frame clones only and misses some. The table records about 110,000 clones, about 83% of them present only once. This clone has just a few counts. Its target is unknown. This chain connects TRBV7-2 to TRBJ1-2; 8 positions match TRBD1. The TCR was taken from a young man in good health and CMV-seronegative. Specimen: PBMCs. Written as DNA, the CDR3 is TGTGCCAGCAGCTCTTCTAGAGCCCCAGGGGGCGGCTATGGCTACACCTTC. This sequence encodes CASSSSRAPGGGYGYTF.